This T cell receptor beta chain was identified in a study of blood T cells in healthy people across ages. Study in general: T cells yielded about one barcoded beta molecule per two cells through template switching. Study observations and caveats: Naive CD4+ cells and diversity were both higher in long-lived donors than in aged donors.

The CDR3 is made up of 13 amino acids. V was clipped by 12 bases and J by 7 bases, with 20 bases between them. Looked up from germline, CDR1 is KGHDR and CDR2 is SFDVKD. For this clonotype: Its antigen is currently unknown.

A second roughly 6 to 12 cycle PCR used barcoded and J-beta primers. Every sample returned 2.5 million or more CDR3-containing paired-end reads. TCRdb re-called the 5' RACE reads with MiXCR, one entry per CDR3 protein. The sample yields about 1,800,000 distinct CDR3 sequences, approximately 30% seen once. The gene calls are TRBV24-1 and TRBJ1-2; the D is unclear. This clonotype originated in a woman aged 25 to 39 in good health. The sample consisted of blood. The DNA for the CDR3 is TGTGCCGGAACCCGGGAAGGGCGATGTGGCTACACCTTC. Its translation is CAGTREGRCGYTF.